This entry concerns a single T cell receptor beta chain. Its cognate antigen is unknown. The data stem from a study of T cell responses to AZD1222 COVID-19 vaccine. Study outcomes and limitations: Across the whole spike, CD4 TCRs peaked at regions 160-218 and 743-854. Within unmutated variant regions lay the reported targets of nearly half of spike-specific TCRs. Recipients of AZD1222 seropositive at baseline numbered only six or seven.

Using immunoSEQ multiplex PCR, the repertoire was profiled, and TCRdb retains in-frame clones only, with some absent. Of about 120,000 clones in the sample, roughly 88% were seen once. V lost 6 bases and J 8 bases, leaving 19 bases between the germline ends. The CDR3 is made up of 15 amino acids. Germline V gene lookup returns CDR1 SNHLY and CDR2 FYNNEI. The receptor's source is an adult in good health. The input for sequencing was peripheral blood, taken on day 0 of AZD1222 vaccination. J is TRBJ1-4 and V is TRBV2, with D perhaps matching TRBD1 (6 bases). CDR3 sequence: CASRVDPGADEKLFF. DNA for the CDR3: TGTGCCAGCAGAGTAGATCCAGGGGCAGACGAAAAACTGTTTTTT.